This entry lists 3 T cell receptor beta chains sequenced from one sample in a study of T cells in Graves' hyperthyroidism and ophthalmopathy. What was amplified from RNA transcripts were TCR beta CDR3 regions. When the TCR CDR3 underwent first-round RT-PCR, the HTBI primer set was used. TCRdb independently ran MiXCR on the multiplex PCR reads; one entry per CDR3 protein. This table holds hundreds of thousands of distinct CDR3 sequences, approximately 14% found once. Specimen: blood. Receptors were obtained from a woman aged 40 to 50 with Graves' ophthalmopathy.

This clonotype was counted a few times. The chain recombines TRBV11-1 with TRBJ1-1, with D perhaps TRBD1 (5 bases). Trimming removed 4 bases from V and 2 bases from J, with 17 bases in between. Germline CDR1 SGHAT, CDR2 FQDESV (reference sequence). CDR3 length equals 16 residues. Written as DNA, the CDR3 is TGTGCCAGCAGCTCTTCCCCGAACAGGCCAAACACTGAAGCTTTCTTT. Translation: CASSSSPNRPNTEAFF.

In its sample, this clonotype was seen many times. CDR3 coding DNA: TGTGCCAGCAGTGAACAGAATCACGAATACTATGGCTACACCTTC. This encodes CASSEQNHEYYGYTF. This chain links TRBV6-1 with TRBJ1-2, with D unclear. The CDR3 runs to 15 residues. The V end lost 2 bases, the J end lost 3 bases, and 13 bases lay between the germline ends. Germline V CDR1 and CDR2: MNHNS, SASEGT.

The chain employs TRBV25-1 and TRBJ1-5; TRBD1 might be the D (5 bases). V was trimmed by 5 bases and J by 5 bases, leaving 19 bases between them. Germline lookup yields CDR1 MGHDK and CDR2 SYGVNS. The CDR3 runs to 16 residues. CDR3 residues: CASSRGDSSGDQPQHF. CDR3 coding DNA: TGTGCCAGCAGTCGTGGAGACAGCTCAGGAGATCAGCCCCAGCATTTT.